These 21 T cell receptor beta chains were sequenced from one sample in a study of T-cell memory formation after mild COVID-19. MiXCR, run by TCRdb on the 5' RACE reads, gives a single entry per CDR3 protein. The data contain some 290,000 distinct CDR3 sequences, around 16% of them singletons. Sequenced input: PBMCs or a T cell subset sorted from them (not recorded which). The source of these receptors is a man younger than 35 who had mild COVID-19 (a few samples of this study predate the infection). Cell type and time point are not known.

This clonotype was seen more than once but under ten times. The genes are TRBV7-2 and TRBJ1-6, with D uncertain. The CDR3 has 13 residues. V was shortened by 2 bases and J by 9 bases, with 8 bases between the two germline ends. Per the germline V gene, CDR1 is SGHTA and CDR2 is FQGNSA. In DNA form, the CDR3 reads TGTGCCAGCAGCTTACGGAGGGCTTCACCCCTCCACTTT. This translates into CASSLRRASPLHF. The whole variable domain, remainder taken from reference TRBV7-2 and TRBJ1-6, is GAGVSQSPSNKVTEKGKDVELRCDPISGHTALYWYRQSLGQGLEFLIYFQGNSAPDKSGLPSDRFSAERTGGSVSTLTIQRTQQEDSAVYLCASSLRRASPLHFGNGTRLTVT.

The chain has TRBV5-1 and TRBJ1-3; D remains unclear. V shed 2 bases and J shed 0 bases, with 12 bases lying between them. The germline V gene has CDR1 SGHRS and CDR2 YFSETQ. The CDR3 length is 16 residues. CDR3 residues: CASSFVGRDSGNTIYF. The CDR3 DNA follows: TGCGCCAGCAGCTTTGTTGGCCGAGACTCTGGAAACACCATATATTTT. Supplemented by reference TRBV5-1 and TRBJ1-3, the full variable domain reads KAGVTQTPRYLIKTRGQQVTLSCSPISGHRSVSWYQQTPGQGLQFLFEYFSETQRNKGNFPGRFSGRQFSNSRSEMNVSTLELGDSALYLCASSFVGRDSGNTIYFGEGSWLTVV.

V is TRBV9 and J is TRBJ1-5, with D unclear. CDR1 and CDR2 (germline): SGDLS, YYNGEE. This CDR3 is 14 amino acids long. Trimming pared 4 bases from V and 6 bases from J, leaving 14 bases between. CDR3 DNA sequence: TGTGCCAGCAGCCCCGGGCCAGTGAGTCAGCCCCAGCATTTT. Translation: CASSPGPVSQPQHF. The full variable domain, rest sourced from reference TRBV9 and TRBJ1-5, is DSGVTQTPKHLITATGQRVTLRCSPRSGDLSVYWYQQSLDQGLQFLIQYYNGEERAKGNILERFSAQQFPDLHSELNLSSLELGDSALYFCASSPGPVSQPQHFGDGTRLSIL.

There are many counts of this clonotype. The genes are TRBV12-3 or TRBV12-4 and TRBJ1-5; D is unresolved. There are 11 residues in the CDR3. V lost 1 base, J lost 6 bases, and 1 base lay in between. The chain's CDR3 is CASSLGQPQHF. The CDR3 nucleotides read TGTGCCAGCAGTTTAGGTCAGCCCCAGCATTTT.

This clonotype appeared many times. The J gene is TRBJ2-3, the V gene TRBV11-3; the D is unclear. The CDR3 loop spans 13 amino acids. The V end lost 1 base, the J end lost 4 bases, and 6 bases lay between the germline ends. CDR1 is SGHNT, CDR2 YENEEA, per germline. Here the CDR3 reads CASSLGTADTQYF. The CDR3, as DNA: TGTGCCAGCAGCTTAGGGACGGCAGATACGCAGTATTTT.

This clonotype was counted a few times. The CDR3 is CASSSWGTQNTEAFF. CDR3 nucleotide sequence: TGTGCCAGCAGCTCGTGGGGGACGCAGAACACTGAAGCTTTCTTT. This sequence joins TRBV11-2 and TRBJ1-1; TRBD1 might be the D (5 bases). From germline, CDR1 is SGHAT and CDR2 FQNNGV. The CDR3 totals 15 residues. With 4 bases removed from V and 1 base from J, the gap between germline ends came to 13 bases.

There are a few counts of this clonotype. The rearrangement links TRBV4-3 to TRBJ2-7, with 7 bases identical to TRBD1. This CDR3 comprises 17 residues. V gave up 0 bases and J gave up 3 bases; unmatched junction bases: 11. CDR1 and CDR2 from the germline V gene are LGHNA and YSLEER. Here the CDR3 DNA reads TGCGCCAGCAGCCAAGAGCTAGGGCCAGGGGGTCTCTACGAGCAGTACTTC. It yields the protein CASSQELGPGGLYEQYF.

The chain joins TRBV11-2 to TRBJ2-3; D not certain. The germline gives CDR1 SGHAT, CDR2 FQNNGV. The V and J ends lost 2 bases and 4 bases respectively, with 22 bases between them. This CDR3 has 18 amino acids. In nucleotides, the CDR3 is TGTGCCAGCAGCTTATTCTCTGATGCTCCTAAGGCGGCAGATACGCAGTATTTT. Its translation is CASSLFSDAPKAADTQYF.

This clonotype was found many times. The rearrangement uses TRBV7-2 and TRBJ2-7; D is undetermined. CDR1 and CDR2 from the germline V gene are SGHTA and FQGNSA. Trimming took 5 bases from V and 4 from J, leaving 6 bases between them. CDR3 length: 11 residues. The DNA of the CDR3 is TGTGCCAGCAGCCCACAGTACGAGCAGTACTTC. It is translated as CASSPQYEQYF.

The chain employs TRBV5-4 and TRBJ2-3; D not resolved. Germline lookup yields CDR1 SGHNT and CDR2 YYREEE (reference sequence). CDR3 size: 13 residues. The V and J ends lost 4 bases and 7 bases respectively, with 13 bases between them. The CDR3 bases are TGTGCCAGCAGCATCAGGTTCCCGCATACGCAGTATTTT. It yields the protein CASSIRFPHTQYF.

The chain joins TRBV7-3 to TRBJ2-3; possibly TRBD1 for D (6 bases). V dropped 4 bases and J dropped 4 bases, with 15 bases sitting between them. The length of the CDR3 is 15 residues. The V gene's germline CDR1 is SGHTA and CDR2 FQGTGA. The CDR3: CASSSSGEWSDTQYF. For the CDR3, the DNA is TGTGCCAGCAGCTCTTCAGGGGAATGGTCAGATACGCAGTATTTT.

This clonotype was found a few times. V gene TRBV7-3 combines with J gene TRBJ2-4; TRBD1 aligns across 7 bases. J gave up 5 bases and V 4 bases, and 2 bases lay outside the gene matches. The CDR3 runs 13 residues. Germline values: CDR1 SGHTA, CDR2 FQGTGA. This chain's CDR3 is CASSYGQENIQYF. The CDR3, as DNA: TGTGCCAGCAGCTACGGACAGGAAAACATTCAGTACTTC.

This chain links TRBV9 with TRBJ1-1, with 8 nucleotides matching TRBD1. Germline-derived CDR1 and CDR2 are SGDLS and YYNGEE. V shed 5 bases, J shed 8 bases, and the junction held 17 bases outside the gene matches. The CDR3 sequence is 16 residues long. CDR3 DNA sequence: TGTGCCAGCAGGCGGACAGGGACTCTATTGAGTGAGGAAGCTTTCTTT. Residues: CASRRTGTLLSEEAFF.

This clonotype has only a few counts. The chain couples TRBV15 to TRBJ2-2; D unclear. V was shortened by 3 bases and J by 6 bases, with 2 bases between the two germline ends. The CDR3 has 11 residues. Germline CDR1 is LNHNV and CDR2 is YYDKDF (reference sequence). The CDR3 spells CATSRSGELFF. CDR3 DNA sequence: TGTGCCACCAGCAGGTCCGGGGAGCTGTTTTTT.

This sequence joins TRBV7-3 and TRBJ1-1; 10 bases align to TRBD1. The CDR3 loop spans 15 amino acids. Germline V gene lookup returns CDR1 SGHTA and CDR2 FQGTGA. The junction had 7 bases not matched to a gene; V was cut back by 6 bases and J by 3 bases. The CDR3: CASSPTGGGYTEAFF. For the CDR3, the DNA is TGTGCCAGCAGTCCGACAGGGGGCGGGTACACTGAAGCTTTCTTT.

The rearrangement joins TRBV3-1 to TRBJ1-2; D ambiguous. The CDR3 consists of 16 residues. Germline lookup yields CDR1 LGHDT and CDR2 YNNKEL (reference sequence). Trimming left V 0 bases short and J 3 bases short, with 14 bases between. The CDR3 DNA is TGTGCCAGCAGCCAAGATTCTTACGGGGTCCACTATGGCTACACCTTC. Amino acid sequence: CASSQDSYGVHYGYTF. Combining the CDR3 with reference TRBV3-1 and TRBJ1-2 gives the whole variable domain DTAVSQTPKYLVTQMGNDKSIKCEQNLGHDTMYWYKQDSKKFLKIMFSYNNKELIINETVPNRFSPKSPDKAHLNLHINSLELGDSAVYFCASSQDSYGVHYGYTFGSGTRLTVV.

This clonotype appeared a few times. J is TRBJ2-2 and V is TRBV5-5; tentatively, D is TRBD1 or TRBD2 (5 bases each). The CDR3 runs to 13 residues. Germline V gene lookup returns CDR1 SGHKS and CDR2 YYEKEE (reference sequence). Trimming cost V 1 base and J 6 bases, with 7 bases left between them. CDR3 sequence (DNA): TGTGCCAGCAGCTTGTGGGGACCCGGGGAGCTGTTTTTT. Amino acid sequence: CASSLWGPGELFF.

This chain links TRBV4-1 with TRBJ2-7; TRBD1 matches 7 bases. V was clipped by 1 base and J by 3 bases; unmatched bases: 9. The germline V gene encodes CDR1 MGHRA and CDR2 YSYEKL. The length of the CDR3 is 16 residues. This chain's CDR3 is CASSQVYRGRSYEQYF. DNA of the CDR3: TGCGCCAGCAGCCAAGTCTACAGGGGTAGGAGCTACGAGCAGTACTTC.

This clonotype came up a few times. A read error may produce the germline difference seen at one junction end. This sequence joins TRBV7-7 and TRBJ1-4, with D maybe TRBD1 (5 bases). Germline V gene data show CDR1 as SSHAT and CDR2 as FNYEAQ (reference sequence). This CDR3 comprises 13 residues. The CDR3, as DNA: TGTGCTAGCAGCTTAGACAGATCTTCGGTGGTGTTTTTT. Amino acids: CASSLDRSSVVFF. The variable domain in full, with the rest retrieved from reference TRBV7-7 and TRBJ1-4, is GAGVSQSPRYKVTKRGQDVTLRCDPISSHATLYWYQQALGQGPEFLTYFNYEAQPDKSGLPSDRFSAERPEGSISTLTIQRTEQRDSAMYRCASSLDRSSVVFFGSGTQLSVL.

This clonotype was counted ten times or more. The gene calls are TRBV11-2 and TRBJ2-5, with D perhaps TRBD1 or TRBD2 (6 bases each). Per the germline V gene, CDR1 is SGHAT and CDR2 is FQNNGV. The CDR3 loop spans 16 amino acids. Deletions cut 4 bases from V and 4 bases from J, with 19 bases between. The CDR3 DNA is TGTGCCAGCAGCTCCCCCTGGGCGGGACACGTAGAGACCCAGTACTTC. This encodes CASSSPWAGHVETQYF.

The rearrangement joins TRBV4-1 to TRBJ2-3, with 10 bases identical to TRBD1. Germline trimming cut 3 bases from V and 5 bases from J; bases unmatched to any gene: 5. CDR3 size: 15 residues. In germline, CDR1 is MGHRA, CDR2 YSYEKL. The CDR3 nucleotides read TGCGCCAGCAGCCAGATGGACAGGGGGGGAGATACGCAGTATTTT. It codes for CASSQMDRGGDTQYF.